Listed here are 32 T cell receptor beta chains from one sample, sequenced in a study of PD-1 blockade in classical Hodgkin lymphoma. With no exception, relapse followed autologous stem cell transplantation in all patients, and brentuximab vedotin exposure varied. Clones were read by immunoSEQ multiplex PCR, and TCRdb kept only the in-frame ones, dropping some. The sample shows tens of thousands of clones, about three quarters of them seen only once. Specimen: peripheral blood mononuclear cells (PBMCs), collected at baseline. These receptor sequences come from a human donor with classical Hodgkin lymphoma.

The chain recombines TRBV4-3 with TRBJ1-3; 9 positions match TRBD1. V shed 4 bases, J shed 2 bases, and the junction held 9 bases outside the gene matches. Germline CDR1 and CDR2: LGHNA and YSLEER. The CDR3 contains 17 residues. Written as DNA, the CDR3 is TGCGCCAGCAGCCGCGAGGGAGGGACAGGGACTGGAAACACCATATATTTT. Amino acid sequence: CASSREGGTGTGNTIYF.

Worth noting for this clone: Compared with germline, one end of the junction differs, possibly owing to a read error. The chain uses TRBV4-1 and TRBJ1-1; D might be TRBD1 (5 bases). The V gene's germline CDR1 is MGHRA and CDR2 YSYEKL. The CDR3 is 14 amino acids. As DNA, the CDR3 is TGCGCCAACAGCCAAGATTTCGGGACTGATGAAGCTTTCTTT. Amino acids: CANSQDFGTDEAFF.

The gene calls are TRBV5-6 and TRBJ1-5, with D unclear. V lost 1 base and J lost 6, with 8 bases in between. The germline CDR1 and CDR2 sequences are SGHDT and YYEEEE. This CDR3 region has 13 residues. The CDR3 spells CASSLNTGQPQHF. Written as DNA, the CDR3 is TGTGCCAGCAGCTTGAACACGGGTCAGCCCCAGCATTTT.

A few counts support this clone. This chain connects TRBV19 to TRBJ1-3; D uncertain. This CDR3 is 12 amino acids long. The germline CDR1 and CDR2 sequences are LNHDA and SQIVND (reference sequence). Trimming took 5 bases from V and 0 from J, leaving 2 bases between them. In DNA, the CDR3 is TGTGCCAGTAGTGTCTCTGGAAACACCATATATTTT. This sequence encodes CASSVSGNTIYF.

The genes are TRBV7-9 and TRBJ2-7; 8 positions match TRBD2. The CDR3 has 14 amino acids. J gave up 2 bases and V 5 bases, and 5 bases lay outside the gene matches. Per germline, CDR1 SEHNR and CDR2 FQNEAQ (reference sequence). CDR3 protein: CASSREGGPYEQYF. CDR3 sequence (DNA): TGTGCCAGCAGCCGGGAGGGGGGTCCCTACGAGCAGTACTTC.

The gene calls are TRBV27 and TRBJ2-5, with 7 bases aligning to TRBD1. This CDR3 has 15 amino acids. Germline V gene sequence: CDR1 MNHEY, CDR2 SMNVEV (reference sequence). V dropped 0 bases and J dropped 5; count of bases not matched to a gene: 6. CDR3 nucleotides: TGTGCCAGCAGTTTATCAGTAGGGGGCAGCGAGACCCAGTACTTC. This codes for CASSLSVGGSETQYF.

The table lists this clone with a few counts. Here the CDR3 reads CASSLGRRTDTQYF. The CDR3 bases are TGTGCCAGCAGCCTCGGACGGCGAACAGATACGCAGTATTTT. The chain links TRBV28 to TRBJ2-3; D is uncertain. The V and J ends lost 6 bases and 3 bases respectively, with 13 bases between them. The CDR3 runs 14 residues. Germline V gene sequence: CDR1 MDHEN, CDR2 SYDVKM.

The chain recombines TRBV20-1 with TRBJ2-3, with D unresolved. Germline V gene data show CDR1 as DFQATT and CDR2 as SNEGSKA (reference sequence). The ends were cut back, 6 bases at V and 11 bases at J, with 12 bases in the middle. The length of the CDR3 is 10 residues. DNA for the CDR3: TGCAGTGCCCCCATCCCTAGGCAGTATTTT. It codes for CSAPIPRQYF.

The chain joins TRBV19 to TRBJ2-7, with 9 positions matching TRBD1. After removal of 7 bases from V and 6 bases from J, the junction contained 7 bases not matched to a gene. The CDR3 has 13 residues. Germline lookup yields CDR1 LNHDA and CDR2 SQIVND (reference sequence). The CDR3, as DNA: TGTGCCAGTACCCAGGGACAGGGAGCCGAGCAGTACTTC. Encoded protein: CASTQGQGAEQYF.

The rearrangement joins TRBV28 to TRBJ2-3, with 11 bases identical to TRBD2. The ends lost 10 bases at V and 2 bases at J; junction bases unmatched: 5. The CDR3 has 14 residues. Per germline, CDR1 MDHEN and CDR2 SYDVKM. The CDR3 DNA follows: TGTGCCACCATAGCGGGAGGGCTCACAGATACGCAGTATTTT. Protein product: CATIAGGLTDTQYF.

V and J are TRBV25-1 and TRBJ2-5; D may be TRBD2 (6 bases). V dropped 3 bases and J dropped 5 bases, with 16 bases sitting between them. Germline CDR1 reads MGHDK; CDR2 reads SYGVNS. The CDR3 extends over 15 amino acids. The CDR3 coding sequence is TGTGCCAGCAGTGATTTGACTAGATTGGAGGAGACCCAGTACTTC. This translates into CASSDLTRLEETQYF.

V gene TRBV15 combines with J gene TRBJ2-7; D might be TRBD1 or TRBD2, each matching 5 bases. The germline CDR1 and CDR2 sequences are LNHNV and YYDKDF (reference sequence). The CDR3 has 15 amino acids. V lost 1 base, J lost 2 bases, and 12 bases lay in between. The CDR3 loop reads CATSRVWDRAYEQYF. The CDR3 DNA reads as TGTGCCACCAGCAGAGTGTGGGACCGCGCCTACGAGCAGTACTTC.

This clone has only one observation. The genes are TRBV5-4 and TRBJ2-3, with D maybe TRBD1 (6 bases). This CDR3 comprises 15 residues. V was cut by 0 bases and J by 0 bases, with 8 bases left in between. The germline gives CDR1 SGHNT, CDR2 YYREEE (reference sequence). The CDR3 loop reads CASSLVGGSTDTQYF. In DNA form, the CDR3 reads TGTGCCAGCAGCTTGGTAGGGGGTAGCACAGATACGCAGTATTTT. Full variable domain (outside the CDR3, taken from reference TRBV5-4 and TRBJ2-3): ETGVTQSPTHLIKTRGQQVTLRCSSQSGHNTVSWYQQALGQGPQFIFQYYREEENGRGNFPPRFSGLQFPNYSSELNVNALELDDSALYLCASSLVGGSTDTQYFGPGTRLTVL.

The chain combines TRBV11-3 with TRBJ2-7, with unresolved D. V was trimmed by 3 bases and J by 3 bases, leaving 9 bases between them. The CDR3 contains 13 residues. The germline V gene encodes CDR1 SGHNT and CDR2 YENEEA. CDR3 sequence: CASSFGPDYEQYF. As DNA, the CDR3 is TGTGCCAGCAGCTTCGGCCCAGACTACGAGCAGTACTTC.

There are a few counts of this clone. This chain links TRBV11-1 with TRBJ2-5; D perhaps matches TRBD1 (6 bases). V gave up 2 bases and J gave up 3 bases, with 7 bases separating them. The CDR3 contains 13 residues. CDR1 and CDR2 from the germline V gene are SGHAT and FQDESV (reference sequence). CDR3 protein: CASSLHREETQYF. The CDR3 nucleotides are TGTGCCAGCAGCTTACACAGGGAAGAGACCCAGTACTTC.

This clone counts as medium-sized. The chain is built from TRBV6-1 and TRBJ1-3; D is undetermined. CDR3 size: 12 residues. Germline V gene sequence: CDR1 MNHNS, CDR2 SASEGT. V dropped 3 bases and J dropped 4 bases, with 4 bases sitting between them. The CDR3 DNA is TGTGCCAGCAGTGACCAAGGAAACACCATATATTTT. Encoded protein: CASSDQGNTIYF.

The chain recombines TRBV9 with TRBJ2-7; weak D call: TRBD1 (6 bases). The V end lost 0 bases, the J end lost 0 bases, and 28 bases lay between the germline ends. Germline-derived CDR1 and CDR2 are SGDLS and YYNGEE. The CDR3 runs 21 residues. CDR3 coding DNA: TGTGCCAGCAGCGTAGAAAAGTGGGGGCGCGGATTTTCCCCGCCCTCCTACGAGCAGTACTTC. Its protein is CASSVEKWGRGFSPPSYEQYF.

The CDR3 loop reads CASSYGGGSSKNIQYF. The CDR3 nucleotides read TGTGCCAGCAGTTACGGTGGCGGGAGTTCCAAAAACATTCAGTACTTC. The rearrangement links TRBV6-6 to TRBJ2-4, with 7 bases aligning to TRBD2. The germline CDR1 and CDR2 sequences are MNHNY and SVGAGI (reference sequence). The CDR3 is 16 residues long. Unmatched junction bases numbered 6, after V lost 2 bases and J lost 2 bases.

The chain recombines TRBV6-5 with TRBJ2-7; tentative D call: TRBD2 (5 bases). The V gene's germline CDR1 is MNHEY and CDR2 SVGAGI. The CDR3 covers 14 residues. Trimming took 5 bases from V and 3 from J, leaving 14 bases between them. CDR3 nucleotides: TGTGCCAGCAGTAGGACTGCCTTGGACTACGAGCAGTACTTC. It codes for CASSRTALDYEQYF.

The chain couples TRBV2 to TRBJ1-1, with D hard to call. Trimming removed 6 bases at V and 11 bases at J, with 13 bases between. This CDR3 has 11 amino acids. Germline-derived CDR1 and CDR2 are SNHLY and FYNNEI. CDR3 residues: CASSLRERAFF. In nucleotides, the CDR3 is TGTGCCAGCAGCTTGAGGGAGCGGGCTTTCTTT.

This clone was recorded once. The chain combines TRBV12-2 with TRBJ2-1; the D segment call TRBD2 is taken from the table without a DNA check. TRBV12-2 is deemed a pseudogene. The CDR3 loop spans 15 amino acids. The CDR3 DNA reads as TGTGCAAGTCGGTTACAGGGAGGCTCCTACAATGAGCAGTTCTTC. Its translation: CASRLQGGSYNEQFF.

The V call is TRBV4-3, the J call TRBJ2-7; D unclear. V was trimmed by 1 base and J by 1 base, leaving 17 bases between them. The V gene's germline CDR1 is LGHNA and CDR2 YSLEER. CDR3 length: 17 residues. The CDR3 DNA reads TGCGCCAGCAGCCAAGGTGCTCTAGGACCGAGTTCCTACGAGCAGTACTTC. Translation gives CASSQGALGPSSYEQYF.

The chain links TRBV19 to TRBJ1-2; D is unclear. V dropped 2 bases and J dropped 4 bases, with 11 bases sitting between them. Looked up from germline, CDR1 is LNHDA and CDR2 is SQIVND (reference sequence). The CDR3 is 14 amino acids. CDR3 residues: CASSIRIGIYGYTF. CDR3 bases: TGTGCCAGTAGTATACGGATCGGGATCTATGGCTACACCTTC.

This chain joins TRBV7-3 and TRBJ2-1, with TRBD2 matching 11 bases. The CDR3 spans 18 residues. Germline V CDR1 and CDR2: SGHTA, FQGTGA. Trimming at V came to 1 base and at J to 0 bases, leaving 5 bases not matched to a gene. CDR3 sequence reads: CASSLIPSGGSSYNEQFF. The CDR3 nucleotides read TGTGCCAGCAGCTTAATTCCTAGCGGGGGGAGCTCCTACAATGAGCAGTTCTTC. Full variable domain (missing parts from reference TRBV7-3 and TRBJ2-1): GAGVSQTPSNKVTEKGKYVELRCDPISGHTALYWYRQSLGQGPEFLIYFQGTGAADDSGLPNDRFFAVRPEGSVSTLKIQRTERGDSAVYLCASSLIPSGGSSYNEQFFGPGTRLTVL.

V is TRBV28 and J is TRBJ2-7, with unresolved D. Germline-derived CDR1 and CDR2 are MDHEN and SYDVKM. This CDR3 comprises 12 residues. Trimming cost V 4 bases and J 0 bases, with 4 bases left between them. The CDR3 DNA reads as TGTGCCAGCAGTTACTCCTCCTACGAGCAGTACTTC. Encoded protein: CASSYSSYEQYF. The full variable domain, in which reference TRBV28 and TRBJ2-7 provide the parts outside the CDR3, is DVKVTQSSRYLVKRTGEKVFLECVQDMDHENMFWYRQDPGLGLRLIYFSYDVKMKEKGDIPEGYSVSREKKERFSLILESASTNQTSMYLCASSYSSYEQYFGPGTRLTVT.

The V call is TRBV2, the J call TRBJ2-5, with a weak D call TRBD2 (5 bases). The germline V and J ends were trimmed by 6 bases and 3 bases, with 11 bases remaining between them. CDR1 is SNHLY, CDR2 FYNNEI, per germline. CDR3 length: 13 residues. CDR3 sequence (DNA): TGTGCCAGCAGACTAGGCGGAAAAGAGACCCAGTACTTC. Residues: CASRLGGKETQYF.

The genes are TRBV30 and TRBJ2-1, with TRBD2 matching 14 bases. Germline V CDR1 and CDR2: GTSNPN, SVGIG (reference sequence). The CDR3 has 15 amino acids. V shed 1 base, J shed 8 bases, and the junction held 4 bases outside the gene matches. CDR3 loop: CAWSATSGRAYEQFF. The CDR3 DNA is TGTGCCTGGAGTGCGACTAGCGGGAGGGCCTATGAGCAGTTCTTC.

This chain links TRBV7-5 with TRBJ2-1; TRBD1 is taken as the D call from the table, unchecked against the DNA. TRBV7-5 represents a pseudogene. There are 14 residues in the CDR3. Written as DNA, the CDR3 is TGTGCCAGCAGCTTAGATGGGGCTTACAATGAGCAGTTCTTC. It translates to CASSLDGAYNEQFF.

This rearrangement joins TRBV12-1 to TRBJ2-2; the DNA was not compared with TRBD1, the D call given in the table. TRBV12-1 is recorded as a pseudogene. The CDR3 spans 17 residues. The CDR3 DNA reads TGTGCCAGCAGCCCAGCCCCCGGGACAGGGAACACCGGGGAGCTGTTTTTT. It translates to CASSPAPGTGNTGELFF.

V is TRBV7-2 and J is TRBJ2-1; 12 bases match TRBD2. CDR3 length equals 16 residues. The V segment lost 2 bases and the J segment 6 bases; nucleotides outside the gene matches: 5. The germline CDR1 and CDR2 sequences are SGHTA and FQGNSA. The CDR3 DNA follows: TGTGCCAGCAGCTTAATCGGGACTAGCGGGTTCAATGAGCAGTTCTTC. Translated, it gives CASSLIGTSGFNEQFF.

The chain joins TRBV13 to TRBJ1-2; TRBD1 agrees at 8 bases. Germline trimming cut 5 bases from V and 3 bases from J; bases unmatched to any gene: 8. The CDR3 contains 15 residues. Germline V CDR1 and CDR2: PRHDT, FYEKMQ (reference sequence). The CDR3 sequence: CASSVPTDRDYGYTF. The CDR3 DNA sequence: TGTGCCAGCAGCGTACCGACGGACAGGGACTATGGCTACACCTTC. Complete variable domain (other parts from reference TRBV13 and TRBJ1-2): AAGVIQSPRHLIKEKRETATLKCYPIPRHDTVYWYQQGPGQDPQFLISFYEKMQSDKGSIPDRFSAQQFSDYHSELNMSSLELGDSALYFCASSVPTDRDYGYTFGSGTRLTVV.

The chain carries TRBV19 and TRBJ2-2; 7 bases are a match to TRBD1. Germline V gene lookup returns CDR1 LNHDA and CDR2 SQIVND (reference sequence). This CDR3 is 16 amino acids long. The junction had 10 bases not matched to a gene; V was cut back by 3 bases and J by 6 bases. As DNA, the CDR3 is TGTGCCAGTAGTATCTCCGGGACAGTTAGTCCCGGGGAGCTGTTTTTT. Translating it yields CASSISGTVSPGELFF. Full variable domain (remainder filled in from reference TRBV19 and TRBJ2-2): DGGITQSPKYLFRKEGQNVTLSCEQNLNHDAMYWYRQDPGQGLRLIYYSQIVNDFQKGDIAEGYSVSREKKESFPLTVTSAQKNPTAFYLCASSISGTVSPGELFFGEGSRLTVL.